This T cell receptor (beta chain) emerged from a study of siplizumab effects on memory and regulatory T cells. V lost 2 bases and J 5 bases, leaving 12 bases between the germline ends. From germline, CDR1 is MNHNY and CDR2 SVGAGI (reference sequence). The CDR3 sequence is 14 residues long. Generated by immunoSEQ multiplex PCR, the TCRdb table keeps only in-frame clones and is missing some. The table has some 15,000 clones, around 49% seen once. Mixed lymphocyte reaction cells underwent 6 to 7 days of coculture at 37°C. This clone was picked up a small number of times. What it binds is not known. The TCR sequence derives from a human donor in good health; the cells came from an allogeneic mixed lymphocyte reaction. The sample consisted of CFSE-low (dividing) CD4+ T cells sorted from an allogeneic mixed lymphocyte reaction. The chain joins TRBV6-6 to TRBJ1-1; no firm D call. The CDR3 sequence is CASSYRAAATEAFF. The CDR3 DNA reads TGTGCCAGCAGTTACAGAGCGGCGGCGACTGAAGCTTTCTTT.